This entry concerns a single T cell receptor (beta chain). It has no known antigen specificity. No base quality information exists; no much larger clone differs at one position. Patients with autoimmune disease history or receiving systemic immunosuppression were excluded from the trial. Peripheral blood for TCR sequencing was drawn from every dose cohort at baseline, at cycle 4 day 1 and at cycle 7 day 1. Samples came from an open-label, multicenter, first-in-human phase I dose-escalation trial of ivuxolimab. Adults with locally advanced or metastatic melanoma, renal cell, hepatocellular, or head and neck squamous cell carcinoma were enrolled in the trial. Before TCR sequencing, CD4+ and CD8+ T cells were separately sorted from peripheral blood. The data originate from a study of OX40 agonist ivuxolimab in advanced cancers. For context, the study as a whole: The costimulatory receptor OX40 (CD134) was targeted by ivuxolimab, a fully human IgG2 agonistic monoclonal antibody. Intravenous ivuxolimab was administered to patients every 2 weeks at six dose levels: 0.01, 0.1, 0.3, 1.5, 3 and 10 mg/kg. Of the 50 to 55 patients in dose escalation, about 20 had hepatocellular carcinoma, some 15 had melanoma, 9 had renal cell carcinoma and 9 had head and neck cancer. In the dose-escalation cohort, 75% to 90% of patients were male, and the mean age was 60 years with a range of roughly 20 to 79. Prior anti-PD-1, anti-PD-L1 or anti-CTLA-4 therapy was permitted, and about two fifths of dose-escalation patients had received checkpoint inhibitors. Partial responses occurred in three dose-escalation patients, of whom one had hepatocellular carcinoma and two had cutaneous melanoma. Peripheral TCRbeta sequencing aimed to test whether ivuxolimab altered TCR sequence diversity and caused clonal T-cell expansion. The paper covers the monotherapy dose-escalation part of the phase I ivuxolimab trial, which included N of about 50 patients.

From V the trimming removes 6 bases and from J it removes 3 bases, while the gene matches leave 9 bases of the junction unaccounted for. The cysteine opens and the phenylalanine closes a CDR3 of 15 amino acids. Only CDR3 DNA is held: 45 bases, read in frame from base 1. The germline V gene supplies CDR1 KGHSH and CDR2 LQKENI. To sequence the TCRbeta CDR3 region, genomic DNA was isolated from the sorted cells. The immunoSEQ Assay was used to sequence the TCRbeta CDR3 regions. Here the immuneACCESS table is served through TCRdb, limited to in-frame sequences with V and J called. Missing clones are a known gap in these copies; in checked studies unresolved V genes cover under half, and the rest lacks a known reason. For this sample the table gives about 140,000 clones, of which roughly 91% were detected only once. The top ten hold roughly 1% of the sample. Overall study results and their limits: In the 0.1-3.0 mg/kg groups, partial responders had among the lowest normalized peripheral clonal expansion, particularly in CD8+ T cells. After ivuxolimab, expanded clones were on average more numerous among CD8+ T cells than among CD4+ T cells. Antigen specificity was not determined for the clonally expanded peripheral T cells. At doses from 0.1 to 3.0 mg/kg, clonal expansion was seen in both CD4+ and CD8+ blood T cells between baseline and week 6. Low levels of normalized T-cell clonal expansion were also seen in some patients who did not respond.

This TCR was sampled from an adult with an advanced solid tumor such as melanoma, head and neck, liver or kidney cancer. Sample: CD4+ or CD8+ T cells sorted from blood, taken in a trial of the OX40 agonist ivuxolimab. The rearrangement combines TRBV18 with TRBJ1-1, and TRBD1 aligns with 8 junction nucleotides. The CDR3 reads as follows: CASSLGQGKDTEAFF. The DNA sequence reads TGTGCCAGCTCTCTCGGACAGGGAAAGGACACTGAAGCTTTCTTT.